The next 17 T cell receptor beta chains were all read from a single sample in a study of cytomegalovirus exposure and HLA in healthy donors. It was with 60 Vbeta and 13 Jbeta primers that the PCR ran. The method was immunoSEQ multiplex PCR; TCRdb's version includes in-frame clones alone and lacks a portion of them. The sample lists about 180,000 clones; roughly 82% were seen once. The source material was PBMCs. The receptor source for this set is a man aged 40-55 years in good health and CMV-seronegative.

This chain joins TRBV30 and TRBJ1-4; D is possibly TRBD1 (5 bases). Trimming took 2 bases from V and 7 from J, leaving 11 bases between them. Germline-derived CDR1 and CDR2 are GTSNPN and SVGIG (reference sequence). The length of the CDR3 is 13 residues. CDR3 sequence: CAWSKGWGEKLFF. The CDR3 nucleotides are TGTGCCTGGAGTAAGGGGTGGGGTGAAAAACTGTTTTTT. Variable domain in full (rest from reference TRBV30 and TRBJ1-4): SQTIHQWPATLVQPVGSPLSLECTVEGTSNPNLYWYRQAAGRGLQLLFYSVGIGQISSEVPQNLSASRPQDRQFILSSKKLLLSDSGFYLCAWSKGWGEKLFFGSGTQLSVL.

V usage is TRBV5-5 and J usage is TRBJ2-1, with 7 bases fitting TRBD2. The CDR3 runs 15 residues. CDR1 is SGHKS, CDR2 YYEKEE, per germline (reference sequence). V lost 4 bases to trimming and J lost 3 bases; unmatched junction nucleotides: 7. Here the CDR3 DNA reads TGTGCCAGCAGCCCCCGGGACTACTTCTACAATGAGCAGTTCTTC. This sequence encodes CASSPRDYFYNEQFF.

The chain employs TRBV19 and TRBJ2-1; D is uncertain. The CDR3 is 17 amino acids. Germline V CDR1 and CDR2: LNHDA, SQIVND (reference sequence). The V and J ends lost 3 bases and 4 bases respectively, with 19 bases between them. This CDR3 reads CASSMALVPGRYNEQFF. In nucleotides, the CDR3 is TGTGCCAGTAGTATGGCCCTAGTCCCCGGTCGTTACAATGAGCAGTTCTTC. The full variable domain, with the rest looked up from reference TRBV19 and TRBJ2-1, is DGGITQSPKYLFRKEGQNVTLSCEQNLNHDAMYWYRQDPGQGLRLIYYSQIVNDFQKGDIAEGYSVSREKKESFPLTVTSAQKNPTAFYLCASSMALVPGRYNEQFFGPGTRLTVL.

This chain joins TRBV4-3 and TRBJ2-1; 10 nucleotides align to TRBD2. CDR3 length: 16 amino acids. The junction had 5 bases not matched to a gene; V was cut back by 0 bases and J by 6 bases. Germline-derived CDR1 and CDR2 are LGHNA and YSLEER. The CDR3 region is CASSQDTAGGSNEQFF. CDR3 DNA sequence: TGCGCCAGCAGCCAAGATACAGCGGGAGGGTCCAATGAGCAGTTCTTC.

This sequence joins TRBV5-1 and TRBJ2-7, with TRBD1 matching over 8 bases. The junction had 10 bases not matched to a gene; V was cut back by 7 bases and J by 1 base. The CDR3 covers 15 residues. Germline CDR1 SGHRS, CDR2 YFSETQ. CDR3 bases: TGCGCCAGCGTACCCGGGACAGGCCTTTCCTACGAGCAGTACTTC. Translating it yields CASVPGTGLSYEQYF.

V usage is TRBV2 and J usage is TRBJ1-5; D call uncertain. CDR1 and CDR2 from the germline V gene are SNHLY and FYNNEI. This CDR3 has 14 residues. Trimming took off 3 bases at V and 5 bases at J, with 11 bases between the two ends. CDR3 coding DNA: TGTGCCAGCAGTGATCGGAGGCTGGATCAGCCCCAGCATTTT. Its translation: CASSDRRLDQPQHF.

The chain links TRBV19 to TRBJ2-3; the match to TRBD2 covers 7 bases. This CDR3 is 16 amino acids long. Trimming took 2 bases from V and 0 from J; bases not matched to a gene: 5. Germline V CDR1 and CDR2: LNHDA, SQIVND (reference sequence). DNA of the CDR3: TGTGCCAGTAGTATAAGGGCTAGCGGAAGCACAGATACGCAGTATTTT. It codes for CASSIRASGSTDTQYF.

The chain is built from TRBV9 and TRBJ2-1; TRBD2 matches at 10 bases. CDR1 is SGDLS, CDR2 YYNGEE, per germline. V lost 3 bases to trimming and J lost 3 bases; unmatched junction nucleotides: 6. CDR3 length equals 16 residues. This chain's CDR3 is CASSGPGLAIYNEQFF. The DNA of the CDR3 is TGTGCCAGCAGCGGGCCGGGACTAGCGATCTACAATGAGCAGTTCTTC.

This clone was detected once. The chain joins TRBV9 to TRBJ2-5; TRBD2 matches at 13 bases. In germline, CDR1 is SGDLS, CDR2 YYNGEE. The CDR3 has 15 amino acids. Trimming at V came to 3 bases and at J to 5 bases, leaving 4 bases not matched to a gene. The CDR3 coding sequence is TGTGCCAGCAGCGAACTAGCGGGGGGGCCTGAGACCCAGTACTTC. Residues: CASSELAGGPETQYF.

The rearrangement joins TRBV4-3 to TRBJ1-4; D gene ambiguous. CDR1 and CDR2 (germline): LGHNA, YSLEER. The CDR3 has 16 amino acids. Trimming took off 3 bases at V and 4 bases at J, with 15 bases between the two ends. CDR3 protein: CASSQDLGRVNEKLFF. CDR3 sequence (DNA): TGCGCCAGCAGCCAGGATTTGGGGAGGGTTAATGAAAAACTGTTTTTT.

A few counts support this clone. V gene TRBV29-1 combines with J gene TRBJ2-3; possibly TRBD2 for D (6 bases). Germline lookup yields CDR1 SQVTM and CDR2 ANQGSEA. The V end was cut by 3 bases, the J end by 0 bases, with 10 bases between. The CDR3 consists of 14 residues. Written as DNA, the CDR3 is TGCAGCGTTGACGATGCGGGGAGCACAGATACGCAGTATTTT. This gives the protein CSVDDAGSTDTQYF.

The chain combines TRBV28 with TRBJ1-1, with D possibly matching TRBD1 (6 bases). V was trimmed by 6 bases and J by 1 base, leaving 15 bases between them. Germline assignment: CDR1 MDHEN and CDR2 SYDVKM. The CDR3 extends over 15 amino acids. CDR3 in amino acids: CASSLTGHGNTEAFF. The CDR3 nucleotides are TGTGCCAGCAGCCTGACAGGCCACGGGAACACTGAAGCTTTCTTT.

The chain employs TRBV7-9 and TRBJ2-5, with TRBD2 identical over 11 bases. The V and J ends lost 6 bases and 3 bases, in that order; junction bases with no gene match: 6. The CDR3 has 15 amino acids. The germline gives CDR1 SEHNR, CDR2 FQNEAQ (reference sequence). The CDR3 nucleotides read TGTGCCAGCAGTCCCCTAGCGGGAGGAAAAGAGACCCAGTACTTC. Protein product: CASSPLAGGKETQYF.

This chain links TRBV19 with TRBJ1-2, with unresolved D. CDR1 and CDR2 (germline): LNHDA, SQIVND (reference sequence). The CDR3 consists of 14 residues. Between the trimmed V and J ends, which lost 5 bases and 0 bases, there was a span of 10 bases. CDR3 bases: TGTGCCAGTAGTCCCTCTATCGCTAACTATGGCTACACCTTC. It specifies CASSPSIANYGYTF.

Concerning this clone: Other nucleotide sequences from this sample produce the same CDR3. The genes are TRBV7-3 and TRBJ2-2; tentative D call: TRBD2 (6 bases). CDR3 length: 15 residues. Trimming removed 0 bases at V and 1 base at J, with 6 bases between. CDR1 is SGHTA and CDR2 is FQGTGA in the germline V gene. CDR3 region: CASSLTSGNTGELFF. Here the CDR3 DNA reads TGTGCCAGCAGCTTAACTAGCGGGAACACCGGGGAGCTGTTTTTT.

The chain employs TRBV28 and TRBJ1-2, with D perhaps matching TRBD1 (6 bases). Trimming removed 6 bases from V and 3 bases from J, with 14 bases in between. Germline values: CDR1 MDHEN, CDR2 SYDVKM. The CDR3 consists of 14 residues. CDR3 protein: CASRFRGIDYGYTF. The DNA for the CDR3 is TGTGCCAGCAGGTTCAGGGGAATCGACTATGGCTACACCTTC.

This chain links TRBV19 with TRBJ1-5; TRBD1 matches at 9 bases. The CDR3 covers 15 residues. The V segment lost 6 bases and the J segment 4 bases; nucleotides outside the gene matches: 7. CDR1 and CDR2 (germline): LNHDA, SQIVND (reference sequence). CDR3 sequence reads: CASRAPGTGNQPQHF. The CDR3 bases are TGTGCCAGTAGGGCCCCGGGGACAGGGAATCAGCCCCAGCATTTT.